This T cell receptor (beta chain) was found in a study of early T cells in non-severe SARS-CoV-2 infection. TCRdb redid the calling of the 5' RACE reads with MiXCR, one entry per CDR3 protein. The sample consists of roughly 57,000 distinct CDR3 sequences, under 15% of them appearing once. Deletions cut 6 bases from V and 0 bases from J, with 13 bases between. Germline V gene data show CDR1 as SGHAT and CDR2 as FQNNGV. The CDR3 runs to 15 residues. The sample holds many counts of this clonotype. The V gene is TRBV11-2, the J gene TRBJ2-3; D is ambiguous. The clonotype comes from an adult who was a healthcare worker with PCR-confirmed SARS-CoV-2 infection or an uninfected control (not recorded which). Input material: whole blood. DNA for the CDR3: TGTGCCAGCAGTTTAAAGCCGAGTAGCACAGATACGCAGTATTTT. Encoded protein: CASSLKPSSTDTQYF.